The 19 T cell receptor beta chains in this list originate from one sample, sequenced in a study of cytomegalovirus exposure and HLA in healthy donors. The primer mix had 60 Vbeta and 13 Jbeta primers. The protocol was immunoSEQ multiplex PCR, while the TCRdb copy is restricted to in-frame clones and leaves out a portion. The data show about 180,000 clones, around 80% seen once. Source material: PBMCs. Every receptor here comes from a woman in her thirties in good health and CMV-seropositive.

The chain employs TRBV20-1 and TRBJ2-5; D is perhaps TRBD2 (6 bases). TRBJ2-7 matches the DNA end more closely, so the J call is doubtful. Germline CDR1 reads DFQATT; CDR2 reads SNEGSKA (reference sequence). The CDR3 spans 11 residues. CDR3 sequence: CSVRRGNEQYF. The CDR3 nucleotides are TGCAGTGTGAGGAGGGGCAACGAGCAGTACTTC.

With respect to this clone: Different DNA sequences within this sample yield the same CDR3. The chain combines TRBV28 with TRBJ1-4, with 9 bases that match TRBD1. J gave up 8 bases and V 3 bases, and 4 bases lay outside the gene matches. Germline V gene lookup returns CDR1 MDHEN and CDR2 SYDVKM. The CDR3 extends over 14 amino acids. CDR3: CASSFGQGREKLFF. The CDR3 DNA follows: TGTGCCAGCAGTTTTGGACAGGGGAGGGAAAAACTGTTTTTT.

This sequence joins TRBV4-3 and TRBJ2-2, with TRBD1 as a possible D gene (6 bases). This CDR3 has 14 residues. Trimming left V 3 bases short and J 6 bases short, with 11 bases between. Per the germline V gene, CDR1 is LGHNA and CDR2 is YSLEER. CDR3 loop: CASSHLTGSGELFF. Written as DNA, the CDR3 is TGCGCCAGCAGCCACCTCACAGGGTCCGGGGAGCTGTTTTTT.

The chain links TRBV28 to TRBJ2-2; no reliable D call. In germline, CDR1 is MDHEN, CDR2 SYDVKM. The CDR3 spans 13 residues. The germline V and J ends were trimmed by 2 bases and 6 bases, with 7 bases remaining between them. DNA for the CDR3: TGTGCCAGCAGTTTACTTCAGTCCGGGGAGCTGTTTTTT. It translates to CASSLLQSGELFF.

This chain joins TRBV7-6 and TRBJ2-2; TRBD1 is a possible D gene (6 bases). The CDR3 has 17 amino acids. Germline CDR1 and CDR2: SGHVS and FNYEAQ. Trimming pared 3 bases from V and 0 bases from J, leaving 14 bases between. CDR3 residues: CASSLPLRGTNTGELFF. CDR3 nucleotide sequence: TGTGCCAGCAGCTTGCCTCTAAGGGGGACGAACACCGGGGAGCTGTTTTTT. Complete variable domain (other parts from reference TRBV7-6 and TRBJ2-2): GAGVSQSPRYKVTKRGQDVALRCDPISGHVSLYWYRQALGQGPEFLTYFNYEAQQDKSGLPNDRFSAERPEGSISTLTIQRTEQRDSAMYRCASSLPLRGTNTGELFFGEGSRLTVL.

The genes are TRBV2 and TRBJ1-1; unclear D gene. The CDR3 totals 15 residues. Trimming pared 6 bases from V and 1 base from J, leaving 15 bases between. Germline values: CDR1 SNHLY, CDR2 FYNNEI. The CDR3 spells CASSPLRLANTEAFF. Written as DNA, the CDR3 is TGTGCCAGCAGCCCCTTGAGGCTGGCGAACACTGAAGCTTTCTTT.

This sequence joins TRBV6-5 and TRBJ2-5, with 8 positions matching TRBD2. Germline-derived CDR1 and CDR2 are MNHEY and SVGAGI. The CDR3 consists of 13 residues. The V gene end was trimmed by 7 bases and the J gene end by 4 bases; junction bases not matched to a gene: 5. The CDR3 sequence is CASTHSGGETQYF. CDR3 nucleotides: TGTGCCAGCACCCACAGCGGGGGAGAGACCCAGTACTTC.

The rearrangement joins TRBV15 to TRBJ1-2; tentative D call: TRBD1 (5 bases). In germline, CDR1 is LNHNV, CDR2 YYDKDF (reference sequence). The CDR3 extends over 17 amino acids. V was trimmed by 5 bases and J by 0 bases, leaving 19 bases between them. CDR3 in DNA: TGTGCCACCAGCCCGCGGGCCCCGGGGACTACTAACTATGGCTACACCTTC. Translating it yields CATSPRAPGTTNYGYTF. The full variable domain, its missing parts supplied by reference TRBV15 and TRBJ1-2, is DAMVIQNPRYQVTQFGKPVTLSCSQTLNHNVMYWYQQKSSQAPKLLFHYYDKDFNNEADTPDNFQSRRPNTSFCFLDIRSPGLGDTAMYLCATSPRAPGTTNYGYTFGSGTRLTVV.

This clone has a single count. The rearrangement links TRBV9 to TRBJ2-5; 9 bases line up with TRBD1. Germline V gene lookup returns CDR1 SGDLS and CDR2 YYNGEE. V shed 0 bases and J 6 bases; nucleotides not matched to a gene: 6. This CDR3 spans 15 amino acids. CDR3 sequence: CASSVDPGQGKTQYF. CDR3 nucleotide sequence: TGTGCCAGCAGCGTAGACCCGGGACAGGGAAAGACCCAGTACTTC. The full variable domain, with the rest looked up from reference TRBV9 and TRBJ2-5, is DSGVTQTPKHLITATGQRVTLRCSPRSGDLSVYWYQQSLDQGLQFLIQYYNGEERAKGNILERFSAQQFPDLHSELNLSSLELGDSALYFCASSVDPGQGKTQYFGPGTRLLVL.

This clone was seen just once. This chain links TRBV4-3 with TRBJ2-5, with 9 bases lining up with TRBD2. Germline values: CDR1 LGHNA, CDR2 YSLEER. With V trimmed by 4 bases and J by 4 bases, 13 bases remained unmatched. This CDR3 has 17 residues. Here the CDR3 reads CASSPWASGDLGETQYF. CDR3 DNA: TGCGCCAGCAGCCCATGGGCTAGCGGGGATTTGGGAGAGACCCAGTACTTC.

The chain combines TRBV6-1 with TRBJ2-7, with 12 nucleotides matching TRBD1. The germline V gene encodes CDR1 MNHNS and CDR2 SASEGT. The CDR3 is 14 residues long. The J segment lost 2 bases and the V segment lost 8 bases, leaving 4 bases of the junction unmatched. CDR3 loop: CASGRDRGPYEQYF. DNA for the CDR3: TGTGCCAGCGGCCGGGACAGGGGGCCCTACGAGCAGTACTTC.

The V call is TRBV6-1, the J call TRBJ2-3; D gene uncertain. The ends were cut back, 2 bases at V and 2 bases at J, with 11 bases in the middle. Germline assignment: CDR1 MNHNS and CDR2 SASEGT. This CDR3 contains 15 residues. The CDR3 sequence is CASSESRFYTDTQYF. CDR3 coding DNA: TGTGCCAGCAGTGAAAGCCGCTTTTACACAGATACGCAGTATTTT.

This chain joins TRBV4-3 and TRBJ1-2; 7 nucleotides align to TRBD1. Germline CDR1 LGHNA, CDR2 YSLEER. Trimming took 3 bases from V and 3 from J; bases not matched to a gene: 4. This CDR3 has 14 residues. For the CDR3, the DNA is TGCGCCAGCAGCCAGGCGCAGGGGGACTATGGCTACACCTTC. This codes for CASSQAQGDYGYTF.

The chain uses TRBV2 and TRBJ1-5, with 7 bases lining up with TRBD1. This CDR3 is built from 12 residues. Germline V gives CDR1 SNHLY, CDR2 FYNNEI. Trimming took 9 bases from V and 7 from J; bases not matched to a gene: 6. DNA of the CDR3: TGTGCCAGTGGACAGGAGGGACAGCCCCAGCATTTT. Protein product: CASGQEGQPQHF.

A few counts support this clone. The chain links TRBV2 to TRBJ2-3; D perhaps matches TRBD2 (5 bases). Germline CDR1 reads SNHLY; CDR2 reads FYNNEI. The CDR3 totals 13 residues. V lost 6 bases and J 5 bases, leaving 12 bases between the germline ends. CDR3 sequence: CASSPGEKDTQYF. For the CDR3, the DNA is TGTGCCAGCAGCCCCGGGGAGAAAGATACGCAGTATTTT.

The V and J genes are TRBV4-2 and TRBJ2-7; tentatively, D is TRBD1 (6 bases). Germline CDR1 is LGHNA and CDR2 is YNFKEQ. V dropped 4 bases and J dropped 7 bases, with 14 bases sitting between them. The CDR3 contains 13 residues. The DNA of the CDR3 is TGTGCCAGCAGCCGTGAACAGGGCCGGGAGCAGTACTTC. Protein: CASSREQGREQYF.

J is TRBJ1-5 and V is TRBV19, with 7 positions matching TRBD1. This CDR3 has 15 amino acids. Germline V gene lookup returns CDR1 LNHDA and CDR2 SQIVND (reference sequence). Trimming removed 6 bases from V and 2 bases from J; junction bases left unmatched: 7. The chain's CDR3 is CASSWTGVGNQPQHF. CDR3 in DNA: TGTGCCAGTAGCTGGACAGGTGTAGGCAATCAGCCCCAGCATTTT. Using reference TRBV19 and TRBJ1-5 for the parts outside the CDR3, the full variable domain is DGGITQSPKYLFRKEGQNVTLSCEQNLNHDAMYWYRQDPGQGLRLIYYSQIVNDFQKGDIAEGYSVSREKKESFPLTVTSAQKNPTAFYLCASSWTGVGNQPQHFGDGTRLSIL.

V is TRBV7-2 and J is TRBJ1-1, with TRBD1 matching over 8 bases. Germline CDR1 SGHTA, CDR2 FQGNSA. V lost 1 base, J lost 8 bases, and 0 bases stayed unmatched. The CDR3 has 12 residues. CDR3 region: CASSLGQGEAFF. CDR3 sequence (DNA): TGTGCCAGCAGCTTAGGACAGGGGGAAGCTTTCTTT.

The chain is built from TRBV23-1 and TRBJ1-5; 9 nucleotides line up with TRBD1. TRBV23-1 is an ORF, with its function uncertain. The trim removed 2 bases at V and 7 bases at J, leaving 24 bases unmatched. The CDR3 runs to 21 residues. CDR3 in amino acids: CASSQQPAGHHGTGCLQPQHF. CDR3 coding DNA: TGCGCCAGCAGTCAACAACCCGCCGGCCATCACGGGACAGGGTGCCTCCAGCCCCAGCATTTT.